One and the same sample provided the 4 T cell receptor beta chains below, sequenced in a study of prognosis after radiotherapy for stage I lung cancer. CDR3 of TCR beta was amplified from genomic DNA via a two-round multiplex PCR. First-round PCR employed TRBV- and TRBJ-specific primers for each gene. TCRdb re-derived calls from the multiplex PCR reads in MiXCR, one entry per CDR3 protein. The repertoire consists of 13,000 or so distinct CDR3 sequences, with about half occurring once and the leading ten covering roughly 37%. The sample consisted of PBMCs, taken before or after stereotactic body radiation therapy (not recorded which). These TCRs come from a donor older than 45 with non-small cell lung cancer.

The J gene is TRBJ2-7, the V gene TRBV6-1, with D perhaps given as TRBD1 or TRBD2 (5 bases each). From germline, CDR1 is MNHNS and CDR2 SASEGT. With 6 bases removed from V and 4 bases from J, the gap between germline ends came to 13 bases. The CDR3 is 13 residues long. CDR3 in DNA: TGTGCCAGCAGCCCTGGGGGAATTTACGAGCAGTACTTC. Translated, it gives CASSPGGIYEQYF.

The chain uses TRBV6-2 or TRBV6-3 and TRBJ2-2, with D perhaps being TRBD1 or TRBD2 (5 bases each). Germline lookup yields CDR1 MNHEY and CDR2 SVGEGT. Between the trimmed V and J ends, which lost 5 bases and 6 bases, there was a span of 19 bases. The CDR3 spans 16 residues. The CDR3 nucleotides are TGTGCCAGCAGTGAATTCGCCCGGGGCGGGTCCGGGGAGCTGTTTTTT. Its translation: CASSEFARGGSGELFF.

The rearrangement links TRBV6-1 to TRBJ2-1; TRBD2 matches at 7 bases. Trimming cost V 8 bases and J 6 bases; bases outside gene matches: 10. Per germline, CDR1 MNHNS and CDR2 SASEGT. The CDR3 sequence is 14 residues long. The CDR3 region is CASSRESLSNEQFF. In nucleotides, the CDR3 is TGTGCCAGCTCGCGGGAGTCCCTCTCCAATGAGCAGTTCTTC.

This clonotype showed up many times. The rearrangement joins TRBV19 to TRBJ2-1; 7 bases fit TRBD1. Germline-derived CDR1 and CDR2 are LNHDA and SQIVND (reference sequence). CDR3 length: 13 amino acids. The J segment lost 8 bases and the V segment lost 6 bases, leaving 7 bases of the junction unmatched. In DNA form, the CDR3 reads TGTGCCAGTAGCCCCGGGACAGACCATGAGCAGTTCTTC. Translated, it gives CASSPGTDHEQFF.